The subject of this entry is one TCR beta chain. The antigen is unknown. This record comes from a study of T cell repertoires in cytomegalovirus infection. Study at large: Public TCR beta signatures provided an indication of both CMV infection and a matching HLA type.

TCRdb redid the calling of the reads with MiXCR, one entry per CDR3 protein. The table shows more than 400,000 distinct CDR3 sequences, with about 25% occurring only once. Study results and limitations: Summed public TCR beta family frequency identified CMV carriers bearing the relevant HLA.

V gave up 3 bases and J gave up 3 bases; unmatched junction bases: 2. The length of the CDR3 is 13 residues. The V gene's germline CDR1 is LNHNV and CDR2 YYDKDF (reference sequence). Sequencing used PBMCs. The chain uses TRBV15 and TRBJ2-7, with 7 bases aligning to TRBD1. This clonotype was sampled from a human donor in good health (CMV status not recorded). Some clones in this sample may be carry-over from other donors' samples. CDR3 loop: CATSRTGIYEQYF. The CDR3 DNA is TGTGCCACCAGCAGGACAGGGATCTACGAGCAGTACTTC.